This T cell receptor beta chain derives from a study of blood T cell repertoires in COVID-19. V was cut by 0 bases and J by 4 bases, with 11 bases left in between. CDR3 length: 15 amino acids. CDR1 and CDR2 (germline): LGHNA, YSLEER. Profiled with immunoSEQ multiplex PCR; TCRdb holds only in-frame clones, not every one. The sample records about 370,000 clones, around 92% being singletons. The chain combines TRBV4-3 with TRBJ2-3; the D gene is possibly TRBD2 (5 bases). Sequencing used peripheral blood. This sequence was found in a woman in her 30s with COVID-19, enrolled during active disease. CDR3 loop: CASSQEVLAPDTQYF. The CDR3 bases are TGCGCCAGCAGCCAAGAAGTCCTAGCCCCAGATACGCAGTATTTT.